These 26 T cell receptor beta chains originate from one sample sequenced in a study of blood T cells in healthy people across ages. A second PCR of roughly 7 to 11 cycles used a sample-barcoded 5' primer and a J-beta primer mix. TCRdb called the 5' RACE reads again in MiXCR, with one record for every CDR3 protein. The sample consists of over 550,000 distinct CDR3 sequences, about 30% of them appearing once. Sequencing was performed on blood. The receptors originated from an elderly woman in good health.

This clonotype has a count of ten or more. This chain connects TRBV9 to TRBJ2-5, with 7 bases fitting TRBD2. The germline V gene has CDR1 SGDLS and CDR2 YYNGEE. The CDR3 covers 15 residues. Germline trimming cut 1 base from V and 5 bases from J; bases unmatched to any gene: 8. This CDR3 reads CASSVSDGGWETQYF. Written as DNA, the CDR3 is TGTGCCAGCAGCGTATCTGACGGGGGGTGGGAGACCCAGTACTTC.

V and J are TRBV28 and TRBJ2-2; D ambiguous. V lost 6 bases to trimming and J lost 5 bases, with 16 bases between them. Germline lookup yields CDR1 MDHEN and CDR2 SYDVKM. CDR3 length: 15 amino acids. The CDR3 spells CASRIQEVLTGELFF. The CDR3 DNA reads as TGTGCCAGCAGAATACAAGAGGTTCTAACCGGGGAGCTGTTTTTT.

The table lists this clonotype with many counts. At one end the junction does not follow the germline gene, possibly because of a read error. This sequence joins TRBV5-1 and TRBJ2-7, with D tentatively TRBD2 (7 bases). CDR3 size: 14 residues. CDR1 is SGHRS, CDR2 YFSETQ, per germline. The CDR3 DNA is TGCACCAGCAGCAGGGGAGGGGTCTACGACGAGCAGTACTTC. Protein: CTSSRGGVYDEQYF.

This clonotype was seen repeatedly, ten times or more. The J gene is TRBJ2-1, the V gene TRBV5-1; tentatively, D is TRBD1 (6 bases). CDR3 length equals 15 residues. Per the germline V gene, CDR1 is SGHRS and CDR2 is YFSETQ. Between the trimmed V and J ends, which lost 0 bases and 6 bases, there was a span of 13 bases. CDR3 sequence: CASSLDGQGFNEQFF. CDR3 DNA sequence: TGCGCCAGCAGCTTGGATGGGCAGGGGTTCAATGAGCAGTTCTTC.

The table lists this clonotype with many counts. This chain uses TRBV29-1 with TRBJ1-2, with D unclear. Per the germline V gene, CDR1 is SQVTM and CDR2 is ANQGSEA. The CDR3 sequence is 13 residues long. Deletions cut 2 bases from V and 1 base from J, with 8 bases between. CDR3 nucleotide sequence: TGCAGCGTTGAACGCTGGGGTAACTATGGCTACACCTTC. It encodes CSVERWGNYGYTF.

This clonotype was counted many times. V and J are TRBV25-1 and TRBJ2-1, with 8 bases aligning to TRBD1. The germline gives CDR1 MGHDK, CDR2 SYGVNS. The junction had 9 bases not matched to a gene; V was cut back by 2 bases and J by 6 bases. The CDR3 runs to 16 residues. The CDR3 DNA reads as TGTGCCAGCAGTGAACAACAGGGGGTCCTGGGCAATGAGCAGTTCTTC. It is translated as CASSEQQGVLGNEQFF.

This clonotype has a handful of counts. At one of its ends the junction is not consistent with the germline gene, which may arise from a read error. The rearrangement joins TRBV5-1 to TRBJ2-3; 15 bases match TRBD2. Germline-derived CDR1 and CDR2 are SGHRS and YFSETQ. There are 19 residues in the CDR3. CDR3 sequence: CASSLGLAGGTSSTDTQYF. The CDR3 DNA reads TGCGCCAGCAGCCTGGGACTAGCGGGGGGAACTTCTAGCACGGATACGCAGTATTTT.

This clonotype was counted ten times or more. One end of the junction does not line up with germline, which may come from a read error. The chain recombines TRBV6-5 with TRBJ1-5; 7 nucleotides line up with TRBD1. This CDR3 comprises 14 residues. Germline V gene lookup returns CDR1 MNHEY and CDR2 SVGAGI. The CDR3 sequence: CASSRQGSTQPQHF. In nucleotides, the CDR3 is TGTGCCAGCAGTCGACAGGGTAGCACTCAGCCCCAGCATTTT.

This clonotype was seen many times. This chain connects TRBV7-2 to TRBJ1-6, with a possible D match to TRBD1 (5 bases). The CDR3 has 14 residues. V lost 8 bases and J lost 11, with 19 bases in between. CDR1 and CDR2 (germline): SGHTA, FQGNSA. CDR3 loop: CASDLEGRGPPLHF. The CDR3 DNA reads as TGTGCCAGCGATTTAGAGGGCCGGGGCCCACCCCTCCACTTT.

Note on this clonotype: This may be a read error, as it is one base from a much larger clone. J is TRBJ2-5 and V is TRBV29-1; TRBD2 might be the D (5 bases). Looked up from germline, CDR1 is SQVTM and CDR2 is ANQGSEA. The length of the CDR3 is 12 residues. V was trimmed by 8 bases and J by 2 bases, leaving 12 bases between them. CDR3 residues: CSSDFRQETQYF. DNA of the CDR3: TGCAGCTCGGACTTTAGGCAAGAGACCCAGTACTTC.

The chain recombines TRBV20-1 with TRBJ2-1, with TRBD2 matching 12 bases. The CDR3 length is 18 residues. V trimming: 0 bases; J trimming: 4 bases; junction bases outside the gene matches: 10. In germline, CDR1 is DFQATT, CDR2 SNEGSKA (reference sequence). The CDR3 here is CSAREPSGRASAYNEQFF. The CDR3 DNA follows: TGCAGTGCTAGAGAGCCTAGCGGGAGGGCCTCTGCTTACAATGAGCAGTTCTTC.

The chain uses TRBV2 and TRBJ2-7; TRBD1 agrees at 10 bases. V trimming: 7 bases; J trimming: 2 bases; junction bases outside the gene matches: 17. The V gene's germline CDR1 is SNHLY and CDR2 FYNNEI. The CDR3 contains 18 residues. The CDR3 loop is CASIDPGQGSLRAYEQYF. DNA for the CDR3: TGTGCCAGCATTGACCCGGGACAGGGGTCACTAAGAGCCTACGAGCAGTACTTC.

A note on this clonotype: The germline gene is not matched at one end of the junction; a read error may be the cause. The V and J genes are TRBV27 and TRBJ1-6, with D possibly TRBD1 on 5 matching bases. There are 9 residues in the CDR3. Germline CDR1 is MNHEY and CDR2 is SMNVEV (reference sequence). In DNA, the CDR3 is TGTGCCAGCAGTTATGGGACCTCCTTT. Translating it yields CASSYGTSF.

A few counts support this clonotype. A much larger clone differs by one base, so this may be a read error. The J gene is TRBJ2-5, the V gene TRBV12-3 or TRBV12-4; the match to TRBD2 covers 8 bases. The CDR3 spans 15 residues. V lost 6 bases and J lost 11; bases outside the gene matches: 17. The CDR3 region is CASSISGGAGDEQYF. The CDR3 nucleotides are TGTGCCAGCAGCATTTCGGGGGGGGCCGGCGATGAGCAGTACTTC.

V usage is TRBV12-3 or TRBV12-4 and J usage is TRBJ2-3; D gene uncertain. The CDR3 sequence is 12 residues long. V was clipped by 2 bases and J by 11 bases, with 11 bases between them. The CDR3 bases are TGTGCCAGCAGTTTAAGACAAGCCCTGCAGTATTTT. The encoded protein is CASSLRQALQYF.

Comments on this clonotype: A read error may account for a junction end that differs from germline. The genes are TRBV7-8 and TRBJ1-5; 8 bases line up with TRBD1. Germline values: CDR1 SGHVS, CDR2 FQNEAQ. This CDR3 has 20 residues. This chain's CDR3 is CASGLAHHVAGGASNQPQHF. The CDR3 nucleotides are TGTGCCAGCGGCTTAGCACATCATGTGGCAGGGGGCGCGAGCAATCAGCCCCAGCATTTT.

The CDR3 loop is CASSLPGQGQTDTQYF. For the CDR3, the DNA is TGTGCCAGCAGCTTGCCCGGACAGGGTCAAACAGATACGCAGTATTTT. The chain employs TRBV5-6 and TRBJ2-3; 8 bases are a match to TRBD1. This CDR3 region has 16 residues. Germline-derived CDR1 and CDR2 are SGHDT and YYEEEE. The junction had 7 bases not matched to a gene; V was cut back by 1 base and J by 3 bases.

V and J are TRBV19 and TRBJ2-5; TRBD1 aligns across 10 bases. This CDR3 is built from 13 residues. Looked up from germline, CDR1 is LNHDA and CDR2 is SQIVND (reference sequence). V trimming: 5 bases; J trimming: 7 bases; junction bases outside the gene matches: 4. Here the CDR3 DNA reads TGTGCCAGTAGTGCAGGGGACAGGGGGACCCAGTACTTC. Translating gives CASSAGDRGTQYF.

Remarks on this clonotype: A much larger clone differs from this one at a single base, so this may be a read error. The chain carries TRBV29-1 and TRBJ2-5; 9 nucleotides match TRBD2. The V segment lost 8 bases and the J segment 11 bases; nucleotides outside the gene matches: 18. The CDR3 has 14 amino acids. Looked up from germline, CDR1 is SQVTM and CDR2 is ANQGSEA. The CDR3 is CSYAMVAGVNEQYF. The CDR3 coding sequence is TGCAGCTACGCGATGGTAGCGGGGGTGAATGAGCAGTACTTC.

The chain carries TRBV20-1 and TRBJ2-7; TRBD2 matches at 12 bases. The DNA end favors TRBJ2-5, so the J call may be wrong. The V gene's germline CDR1 is DFQATT and CDR2 SNEGSKA (reference sequence). The CDR3 spans 15 residues. In nucleotides, the CDR3 is TGCAGTGCTTGTGGACTAGCGGGACATAAAGAGACCCAGTACTTC. Translating it yields CSACGLAGHKETQYF.

This chain links TRBV7-2 with TRBJ2-1, with 12 bases that match TRBD2. Gene TRBJ2-7 matches the end of the DNA better, so the J call may be wrong. Germline V gene data show CDR1 as SGHTA and CDR2 as FQGNSA. The CDR3 consists of 15 residues. This CDR3 is CASSSTSGGPYEQYF. The CDR3 region has the DNA TGTGCCAGCAGCTCGACTAGCGGGGGACCCTACGAGCAGTACTTC.

With respect to this clonotype: Its ends do not fully match the called genes, so a read error is possible. This chain links TRBV27 with TRBJ1-6; D is perhaps TRBD1 (5 bases). Germline values: CDR1 MNHEY, CDR2 SMNVEV (reference sequence). CDR3 length equals 16 residues. CDR3 residues: CTSSPDATADNSPLHF. The CDR3 nucleotides are TGTACCAGCAGCCCCGACGCGACAGCGGATAATTCACCCCTCCACTTT.

This clonotype was observed a few times. The chain joins TRBV2 to TRBJ1-1; perhaps TRBD1 as D (6 bases). V was clipped by 6 bases and J by 0 bases, with 14 bases between them. This CDR3 is built from 15 residues. CDR1 is SNHLY and CDR2 is FYNNEI in the germline V gene. The DNA of the CDR3 is TGTGCCAGCAGCAAAGACAGGAGCATGAACACTGAAGCTTTCTTT. This encodes CASSKDRSMNTEAFF.

This clonotype was counted at least ten times. A read error may be the cause here, since a much bigger clone is one base away. This chain connects TRBV7-3 to TRBJ1-2; 10 nucleotides align to TRBD1. Trimming at V came to 5 bases and at J to 4 bases, leaving 7 bases not matched to a gene. CDR1 and CDR2 (germline): SGHTA, FQGTGA. This CDR3 is 15 amino acids long. Written as DNA, the CDR3 is TGTGCCAGCAGCGTATCGGGACAGGGGTGCTATGGCTACACCTTC. This translates into CASSVSGQGCYGYTF.

This clonotype came up many times. This rearrangement joins TRBV6-5 to TRBJ1-4; D possibly corresponds to TRBD1 (6 bases). Germline CDR1 MNHEY, CDR2 SVGAGI. Deletions cut 6 bases from V and 7 bases from J, with 21 bases between. The CDR3 length is 16 residues. The CDR3 sequence is CASSPGLGGASEKLFF. The CDR3 nucleotides are TGTGCCAGCAGCCCCGGTTTGGGGGGGGCGTCTGAAAAACTGTTTTTT.

This clonotype has a handful of counts. V usage is TRBV19 and J usage is TRBJ1-6; D possibly corresponds to TRBD1 (6 bases). V lost 4 bases and J lost 9, with 16 bases in between. The CDR3 consists of 15 residues. The germline V gene has CDR1 LNHDA and CDR2 SQIVND (reference sequence). CDR3 sequence: CASSTKQGGVSPLHF. The DNA of the CDR3 is TGTGCCAGTAGTACGAAACAGGGCGGTGTTTCACCCCTCCACTTT.